A single sample gave rise to the 5 T cell receptor beta chains below, sequenced in a study of shared T cell receptors in the human thymus. Method: immunoSEQ multiplex PCR; TCRdb's copy keeps in-frame clones and lacks some. The sample lists hundreds of thousands of clones, more than 75% seen once, with about 0.01% in the top ten. These data were also reused for a study on human thymus T cells.

The material sequenced was thymocytes. The receptors were gathered from a boy younger than two with a congenital heart defect.

The V call is TRBV27, the J call TRBJ1-2, with 9 positions matching TRBD1. The V and J ends lost 6 bases and 5 bases, in that order; junction bases with no gene match: 16. The germline gives CDR1 MNHEY, CDR2 SMNVEV (reference sequence). This CDR3 contains 17 residues. The chain's CDR3 is CASSGEQGARTIYGYTF. Written as DNA, the CDR3 is TGTGCCAGCAGCGGAGAACAGGGGGCTCGGACTATATATGGCTACACCTTC.

The rearrangement joins TRBV19 to TRBJ2-3, with TRBD2 identical over 7 bases. Germline assignment: CDR1 LNHDA and CDR2 SQIVND (reference sequence). CDR3 length equals 18 residues. J lost 2 bases, V lost 4 bases, and 15 bases had no gene match. The CDR3 DNA reads as TGTGCCAGTAGTAGAGACCCGGATCTAGCGGATTACACAGATACGCAGTATTTT. The encoded protein is CASSRDPDLADYTDTQYF.

This clone has just a few counts. The chain links TRBV4-1 to TRBJ2-1, with 13 nucleotides matching TRBD2. The J segment lost 4 bases and the V segment lost 4 bases, leaving 7 bases of the junction unmatched. The CDR3 has 17 residues. CDR1 is MGHRA and CDR2 is YSYEKL in the germline V gene. CDR3 sequence reads: CASSPTSGRSWYNEQFF. The CDR3 DNA is TGCGCCAGCAGCCCGACTAGCGGGAGGAGTTGGTACAATGAGCAGTTCTTC.

The J gene is TRBJ2-5, the V gene TRBV5-4, with a weak D call TRBD2 (5 bases). This CDR3 contains 15 residues. The germline V gene encodes CDR1 SGHNT and CDR2 YYREEE (reference sequence). V was clipped by 2 bases and J by 5 bases, with 16 bases between them. The CDR3 DNA reads as TGTGCCAGCAGCTTAGGACTCCGCGACGGCGAGACCCAGTACTTC. Translated, it gives CASSLGLRDGETQYF.

The chain recombines TRBV9 with TRBJ2-3; 8 bases fit TRBD2. This CDR3 has 17 residues. Germline values: CDR1 SGDLS, CDR2 YYNGEE. The J segment lost 4 bases and the V segment lost 0 bases, leaving 10 bases of the junction unmatched. The CDR3 loop reads CASSVGSSGPRADTQYF. CDR3 coding DNA: TGTGCCAGCAGCGTAGGGTCTAGCGGGCCCAGGGCAGATACGCAGTATTTT. The whole variable domain, remainder taken from reference TRBV9 and TRBJ2-3, is DSGVTQTPKHLITATGQRVTLRCSPRSGDLSVYWYQQSLDQGLQFLIQYYNGEERAKGNILERFSAQQFPDLHSELNLSSLELGDSALYFCASSVGSSGPRADTQYFGPGTRLTVL.